The T cell receptor beta chain under discussion was sequenced for a study of CD8+ T cells in alopecia areata. Study-wide results and caveats: In scalp and blood, many expanded lesional clones persisted during tofacitinib.

Reverse transcribed after extraction, RNA yielded cDNA as the sequencing template. Generated by immunoSEQ multiplex PCR, the TCRdb table keeps only in-frame clones and is missing some. Here the sample spans approximately 42,000 clones, just over 65% being singletons. The germline gives CDR1 SQVTM, CDR2 ANQGSEA. The V end was cut by 0 bases, the J end by 0 bases, with 8 bases between. This CDR3 comprises 14 residues. As to treatment: oral pan-JAK inhibitor, 5-10 mg twice daily. The sample holds a few counts of this clone. Its antigen is not identified. This chain uses TRBV29-1 with TRBJ1-2; no clear D. This specimen was CD8+ T cells sorted from blood, taken at week 4, from a patient treated with tofacitinib. This sequence originates from a human donor with alopecia areata. As DNA, the CDR3 is TGCAGCGTTGAAGATCCGGTAGCTAACTATGGCTACACCTTC. Protein: CSVEDPVANYGYTF.